This passage covers 24 T cell receptor beta chains from one sample sequenced in a study of cytomegalovirus exposure and HLA in healthy donors. Primers included in the PCR were 60 Vbeta and 13 Jbeta primers. Method: immunoSEQ multiplex PCR; TCRdb's copy keeps in-frame clones and lacks some. The repertoire holds approximately 160,000 clones, over 75% seen once, with 1.6% in the top ten. Material for sequencing was PBMCs. Receptors originate from a woman younger than 45 in good health and CMV-seronegative.

The chain has TRBV19 and TRBJ2-1; TRBD2 matches 15 bases. The CDR3 length is 16 residues. The V gene's germline CDR1 is LNHDA and CDR2 SQIVND (reference sequence). The ends lost 5 bases at V and 4 bases at J; junction bases unmatched: 3. CDR3 amino acids: CASSRTSGGVYNEQFF. The CDR3 DNA sequence: TGTGCCAGTAGTCGGACTAGCGGGGGGGTTTACAATGAGCAGTTCTTC.

The rearrangement links TRBV4-3 to TRBJ2-7; D not certain. CDR1 and CDR2 (germline): LGHNA, YSLEER. The CDR3 loop spans 13 amino acids. V lost 0 bases, J lost 2 bases, and 5 bases lay in between. The DNA of the CDR3 is TGCGCCAGCAGCCAAGACGGAGCCTACGAGCAGTACTTC. This gives the protein CASSQDGAYEQYF.

This clone was detected a few times. This chain joins TRBV29-1 and TRBJ2-5; no firm D call. The germline gives CDR1 SQVTM, CDR2 ANQGSEA. Trimming pared 5 bases from V and 2 bases from J, leaving 6 bases between. CDR3 length equals 11 residues. As DNA, the CDR3 is TGCAGCGTTTCCCTACAAGAGACCCAGTACTTC. Translating gives CSVSLQETQYF.

The chain employs TRBV20-1 and TRBJ1-1, with no clear D. Trimming cost V 5 bases and J 6 bases, with 10 bases left between them. Per germline, CDR1 DFQATT and CDR2 SNEGSKA (reference sequence). This CDR3 contains 11 residues. CDR3 sequence (DNA): TGCAGTGCTGGGCGTTTCTCTGAAGCTTTCTTT. This sequence encodes CSAGRFSEAFF.

The genes are TRBV7-8 and TRBJ2-3, with 8 bases matching TRBD1. The V and J ends lost 3 bases and 4 bases, in that order; junction bases with no gene match: 6. CDR1 is SGHVS and CDR2 is FQNEAQ in the germline V gene. The CDR3 is 15 residues long. The CDR3 is CASSFGQGRSDTQYF. The CDR3 DNA reads TGTGCCAGCAGCTTCGGACAGGGAAGGTCAGATACGCAGTATTTT.

This clone was counted once. The chain employs TRBV5-6 and TRBJ1-5; D is possibly TRBD1 (5 bases). Looked up from germline, CDR1 is SGHDT and CDR2 is YYEEEE. Trimming stripped 4 bases from V and 6 bases from J, with 20 bases between. This CDR3 is 16 amino acids long. CDR3 DNA: TGTGCCAGCAGCCCCTGGGGCAGGGCCATGGTTCAGCCCCAGCATTTT. This gives the protein CASSPWGRAMVQPQHF. Full variable domain (remainder filled in from reference TRBV5-6 and TRBJ1-5): DAGVTQSPTHLIKTRGQQVTLRCSPKSGHDTVSWYQQALGQGPQFIFQYYEEEERQRGNFPDRFSGHQFPNYSSELNVNALLLGDSALYLCASSPWGRAMVQPQHFGDGTRLSIL.

This chain connects TRBV2 to TRBJ1-2, with TRBD1 matching 10 bases. From germline, CDR1 is SNHLY and CDR2 FYNNEI. Unmatched junction bases numbered 10, after V lost 2 bases and J lost 4 bases. The CDR3 is 17 amino acids. The CDR3 sequence: CASSEPHRTGGVYGYTF. The CDR3 nucleotides are TGTGCCAGCAGTGAACCTCATCGGACAGGGGGGGTCTATGGCTACACCTTC. The full variable domain, with the rest looked up from reference TRBV2 and TRBJ1-2, is EPEVTQTPSHQVTQMGQEVILRCVPISNHLYFYWYRQILGQKVEFLVSFYNNEISEKSEIFDDQFSVERPDGSNFTLKIRSTKLEDSAMYFCASSEPHRTGGVYGYTFGSGTRLTVV.

This sequence joins TRBV30 and TRBJ2-7; D perhaps matches TRBD1 (6 bases). V was trimmed by 2 bases and J by 1 base, leaving 15 bases between them. The length of the CDR3 is 15 residues. Germline lookup yields CDR1 GTSNPN and CDR2 SVGIG (reference sequence). CDR3 sequence: CAWSLGQGLSYEQYF. CDR3 bases: TGTGCCTGGAGTCTGGGGCAGGGGCTTTCCTACGAGCAGTACTTC.

The CDR3 region is CASSPLGEGKGNTIYF. In nucleotides, the CDR3 is TGTGCCAGCAGTCCCCTTGGCGAGGGCAAGGGAAACACCATATATTTT. The chain is built from TRBV28 and TRBJ1-3; unclear D gene. This CDR3 spans 16 amino acids. V gave up 5 bases and J gave up 4 bases, with 18 bases separating them. CDR1 is MDHEN and CDR2 is SYDVKM in the germline V gene. Supplemented by reference TRBV28 and TRBJ1-3, the full variable domain reads DVKVTQSSRYLVKRTGEKVFLECVQDMDHENMFWYRQDPGLGLRLIYFSYDVKMKEKGDIPEGYSVSREKKERFSLILESASTNQTSMYLCASSPLGEGKGNTIYFGEGSWLTVV.

The J gene is TRBJ2-5, the V gene TRBV6-1; TRBD2 agrees at 10 bases. The closer fit of TRBJ2-7 to the DNA end suggests the J call may be wrong. CDR3 size: 16 residues. Per the germline V gene, CDR1 is MNHNS and CDR2 is SASEGT. The CDR3 loop is CASSERSGREGYEQYF. CDR3 nucleotide sequence: TGTGCCAGCAGTGAAAGAAGCGGGAGGGAAGGGTACGAGCAGTACTTC.

This clone was counted only a few times. The rearrangement links TRBV19 to TRBJ1-1, with D tentatively TRBD1 (6 bases). Trimming cost V 7 bases and J 1 base, with 19 bases left between them. The V gene's germline CDR1 is LNHDA and CDR2 SQIVND (reference sequence). The CDR3 totals 16 residues. CDR3 coding DNA: TGTGCCAGTACCATCAGCGGGGGGCGAGGGAACACTGAAGCTTTCTTT. Protein sequence: CASTISGGRGNTEAFF. Full variable domain (outside the CDR3, taken from reference TRBV19 and TRBJ1-1): DGGITQSPKYLFRKEGQNVTLSCEQNLNHDAMYWYRQDPGQGLRLIYYSQIVNDFQKGDIAEGYSVSREKKESFPLTVTSAQKNPTAFYLCASTISGGRGNTEAFFGQGTRLTVV.

The chain carries TRBV28 and TRBJ1-5, with TRBD1 as a possible D gene (5 bases). V lost 4 bases and J lost 0, with 10 bases in between. CDR3 length: 15 residues. Germline V gene lookup returns CDR1 MDHEN and CDR2 SYDVKM. CDR3 nucleotide sequence: TGTGCCAGCAGTTCCGGGGGGGGTAGCAATCAGCCCCAGCATTTT. This gives the protein CASSSGGGSNQPQHF.

The chain is built from TRBV30 and TRBJ2-7, with D perhaps matching TRBD2 (6 bases). V was clipped by 1 base and J by 5 bases, with 12 bases between them. CDR1 GTSNPN and CDR2 SVGIG come from the germline V gene (reference sequence). This CDR3 contains 13 residues. CDR3 in amino acids: CAWSAGVLDEQYF. In DNA, the CDR3 is TGTGCCTGGAGTGCGGGGGTCCTCGACGAGCAGTACTTC. The full variable domain, rest sourced from reference TRBV30 and TRBJ2-7, is SQTIHQWPATLVQPVGSPLSLECTVEGTSNPNLYWYRQAAGRGLQLLFYSVGIGQISSEVPQNLSASRPQDRQFILSSKKLLLSDSGFYLCAWSAGVLDEQYFGPGTRLTVT.

J is TRBJ2-1 and V is TRBV4-3; 8 positions match TRBD2. V was clipped by 4 bases and J by 4 bases; unmatched bases: 9. From germline, CDR1 is LGHNA and CDR2 YSLEER. The CDR3 has 16 residues. This CDR3 reads CASSPFTSGGYNEQFF. The DNA of the CDR3 is TGCGCCAGCAGCCCCTTTACTAGCGGAGGGTACAATGAGCAGTTCTTC.

This chain connects TRBV29-1 to TRBJ1-4, with 12 positions matching TRBD1. The V gene's germline CDR1 is SQVTM and CDR2 ANQGSEA. The junction had 6 bases not matched to a gene; V was cut back by 6 bases and J by 7 bases. This CDR3 has 14 amino acids. CDR3 nucleotide sequence: TGCAGCGTGGGGACAGGGGGCGACGGTGAAAAACTGTTTTTT. It translates to CSVGTGGDGEKLFF.

The gene calls are TRBV6-5 and TRBJ1-2, with no clear D. Germline V CDR1 and CDR2: MNHEY, SVGAGI. The length of the CDR3 is 13 residues. Deletions cut 4 bases from V and 4 bases from J, with 10 bases between. The chain's CDR3 is CASSWQRSYGYTF. Here the CDR3 DNA reads TGTGCCAGCAGTTGGCAGAGGAGCTATGGCTACACCTTC.

A note on this clone: One end of the junction does not line up with germline, which may come from a read error. Other DNA variants within this sample encode the same CDR3. The chain couples TRBV5-1 to TRBJ2-3; a possible D gene is TRBD2 (6 bases). This CDR3 has 15 residues. Germline lookup yields CDR1 SGHRS and CDR2 YFSETQ. The CDR3 sequence is CASSLKAGDTDTQYF. DNA of the CDR3: TGCGCCAGCAGCTTGAAAGCGGGTGACACAGATACACAGTATTTT.

Details on this clone: Other nucleotide sequences from this sample produce the same CDR3. The CDR3 DNA is TGTGCCAGCAGCTCAACAGGGAACACTGAAGCTTTCTTT. Translation: CASSSTGNTEAFF. V usage is TRBV7-9 and J usage is TRBJ1-1; TRBD1 is a possible D gene (5 bases). This CDR3 spans 13 amino acids. The germline V gene encodes CDR1 SEHNR and CDR2 FQNEAQ (reference sequence). V was pared by 4 bases and J by 1 base, with 7 bases between.

The chain carries TRBV25-1 and TRBJ2-2; tentatively, D is TRBD2 (6 bases). This CDR3 is 15 amino acids long. V was shortened by 3 bases and J by 4 bases, with 12 bases between the two germline ends. CDR1 is MGHDK, CDR2 SYGVNS, per germline. CDR3 protein: CASSDVEGGTGELFF. The CDR3 nucleotides read TGTGCCAGCAGTGATGTGGAGGGAGGCACCGGGGAGCTGTTTTTT. The whole variable domain, filled in from reference TRBV25-1 and TRBJ2-2, reads EADIYQTPRYLVIGTGKKITLECSQTMGHDKMYWYQQDPGMELHLIHYSYGVNSTEKGDLSSESTVSRIRTEHFPLTLESARPSHTSQYLCASSDVEGGTGELFFGEGSRLTVL.

The V and J genes are TRBV5-4 and TRBJ2-2; a possible D gene is TRBD1 (6 bases). CDR3 length: 15 residues. Germline loops: CDR1 SGHNT, CDR2 YYREEE (reference sequence). The V end was cut by 0 bases, the J end by 6 bases, with 12 bases between. In nucleotides, the CDR3 is TGTGCCAGCAGCTTGGATGGGACAAGTCCCGGGGAGCTGTTTTTT. Translating it yields CASSLDGTSPGELFF.

This clone was seen just once. CDR3 in amino acids: CASSQRTGADTYEQYF. Written as DNA, the CDR3 is TGCGCCAGCAGCCAACGGACAGGGGCCGATACCTACGAGCAGTACTTC. The rearrangement uses TRBV4-3 and TRBJ2-7, with 9 bases lining up with TRBD1. Germline lookup yields CDR1 LGHNA and CDR2 YSLEER. There are 16 residues in the CDR3. The V gene end was trimmed by 2 bases and the J gene end by 2 bases; junction bases not matched to a gene: 7.

J is TRBJ2-3 and V is TRBV11-2; D is uncertain. Trimming cost V 6 bases and J 4 bases, with 11 bases left between them. The V gene's germline CDR1 is SGHAT and CDR2 FQNNGV. The CDR3 runs to 13 residues. The CDR3 is CASSRTNSDTQYF. In DNA form, the CDR3 reads TGTGCCAGCAGTCGTACGAACTCAGATACGCAGTATTTT.

The rearrangement links TRBV25-1 to TRBJ2-7, with D possibly being TRBD2 (5 bases). The germline V gene has CDR1 MGHDK and CDR2 SYGVNS. This CDR3 is built from 13 residues. Trimming pared 4 bases from V and 2 bases from J, leaving 9 bases between. The CDR3 protein is CASSAGITYEQYF. The CDR3 DNA is TGTGCCAGCAGTGCCGGGATTACCTACGAGCAGTACTTC.

The rearrangement joins TRBV7-2 to TRBJ2-7; 12 nucleotides match TRBD1. Germline trimming cut 6 bases from V and 2 bases from J; bases unmatched to any gene: 8. This CDR3 is 16 amino acids long. Germline V gives CDR1 SGHTA, CDR2 FQGNSA. CDR3 nucleotide sequence: TGTGCCAGCAGACGCGGGACAGGGGGCCCTCCCTACGAGCAGTACTTC. Translation: CASRRGTGGPPYEQYF. Looking up the rest from reference TRBV7-2 and TRBJ2-7 gives the full variable domain: GAGVSQSPSNKVTEKGKDVELRCDPISGHTALYWYRQSLGQGLEFLIYFQGNSAPDKSGLPSDRFSAERTGGSVSTLTIQRTQQEDSAVYLCASRRGTGGPPYEQYFGPGTRLTVT.